One sample yielded the 24 T cell receptor beta chains listed below, sequenced in a study of shared clonotypes between healthy human individuals. Clones were sequenced by immunoSEQ multiplex PCR, and TCRdb holds only the in-frame ones, with some missing. Found here are about 1,800,000 clones, around 96% of them singletons; the top ten hold around 1%. Only CD45RO-negative cells positively selected for CCR7 counted as naive CD8 cells, so terminally differentiated effector memory CD45RA+ cells were excluded. The specimen sequenced was naive CD8+ T cells sorted from blood. Receptors originate from a man between 18 and 29 years old in good health.

This chain joins TRBV9 and TRBJ2-5; D might be TRBD1 (6 bases). The ends were cut back, 4 bases at V and 5 bases at J, with 15 bases in the middle. Germline V gene data show CDR1 as SGDLS and CDR2 as YYNGEE. This CDR3 comprises 14 residues. The CDR3 reads CASSLGQGTETQYF. The DNA of the CDR3 is TGTGCCAGCAGCTTGGGGCAGGGGACGGAGACCCAGTACTTC.

The J gene is TRBJ2-7, the V gene TRBV10-3; D is tentatively TRBD1 or TRBD2 (5 bases each). V was clipped by 4 bases and J by 0 bases, with 7 bases between them. This CDR3 has 13 residues. Germline CDR1 reads ENHRY; CDR2 reads SYGVKD. The CDR3 bases are TGTGCCATCAGTGGGGACGTCTCCTACGAGCAGTACTTC. It translates to CAISGDVSYEQYF.

J is TRBJ2-7 and V is TRBV9; a weak D match, TRBD2 (6 bases). This CDR3 comprises 17 residues. Looked up from germline, CDR1 is SGDLS and CDR2 is YYNGEE. Trimming left V 4 bases short and J 0 bases short, with 20 bases between. CDR3 sequence reads: CASSQFYELAASYEQYF. The CDR3 nucleotides read TGTGCCAGCAGCCAATTCTATGAACTAGCCGCCTCCTACGAGCAGTACTTC.

This clone was recorded only once. This chain uses TRBV30 with TRBJ2-7; D is perhaps TRBD1 (5 bases). The CDR3 is made up of 13 amino acids. V lost 5 bases and J lost 6, with 17 bases in between. Germline V gene data show CDR1 as GTSNPN and CDR2 as SVGIG (reference sequence). CDR3 nucleotide sequence: TGTGCCTGGGAGCCTCATTGGGGCGGCGAGCAGTACTTC. This sequence encodes CAWEPHWGGEQYF.

This chain uses TRBV7-9 with TRBJ2-7; 9 nucleotides agree with TRBD1. The CDR3 length is 13 residues. With V trimmed by 0 bases and J by 6 bases, 0 bases remained unmatched. Germline V gene lookup returns CDR1 SEHNR and CDR2 FQNEAQ (reference sequence). This CDR3 is CASSLATGGEQYF. DNA for the CDR3: TGTGCCAGCAGCTTAGCGACAGGGGGCGAGCAGTACTTC.

V and J are TRBV9 and TRBJ1-2; D unclear. Trimming stripped 0 bases from V and 8 bases from J, with 8 bases between. The CDR3 totals 12 residues. Germline-derived CDR1 and CDR2 are SGDLS and YYNGEE. CDR3 sequence (DNA): TGTGCCAGCAGCGTAGGGTTTGCAGGCTACACCTTC. Protein: CASSVGFAGYTF.

A note on this clone: Distinct nucleotide sequences in the sample also encode this CDR3. This chain connects TRBV15 to TRBJ2-7, with D hard to call. Trimming cost V 0 bases and J 2 bases, with 11 bases left between them. This CDR3 region has 15 residues. The germline gives CDR1 LNHNV, CDR2 YYDKDF (reference sequence). This CDR3 reads CATSREGAAPYEQYF. The CDR3 DNA is TGTGCCACCAGCAGAGAGGGTGCGGCGCCCTACGAGCAGTACTTC.

The gene calls are TRBV7-3 and TRBJ2-4, with TRBD1 identical over 11 bases. Germline assignment: CDR1 SGHTA and CDR2 FQGTGA. V was pared by 4 bases and J by 4 bases, with 3 bases of the junction left unmatched. This CDR3 has 15 amino acids. As DNA, the CDR3 is TGTGCCAGCAGCTCTGGGACAGGGGGGAAAAACATTCAGTACTTC. Translation gives CASSSGTGGKNIQYF. Drawing the rest from reference TRBV7-3 and TRBJ2-4, the complete variable domain is GAGVSQTPSNKVTEKGKYVELRCDPISGHTALYWYRQSLGQGPEFLIYFQGTGAADDSGLPNDRFFAVRPEGSVSTLKIQRTERGDSAVYLCASSSGTGGKNIQYFGAGTRLSVL.

The genes are TRBV2 and TRBJ2-1; 7 bases match TRBD1. Germline V gives CDR1 SNHLY, CDR2 FYNNEI. This CDR3 spans 16 amino acids. Losses at the gene ends were 2 bases for V and 4 bases for J; bases not matched to a gene: 8. The CDR3 DNA reads TGTGCCAGCAGTGAAAAAGCGGCAGGGGGATACAATGAGCAGTTCTTC. Encoded protein: CASSEKAAGGYNEQFF.

The chain is built from TRBV27 and TRBJ2-7; D gene unclear. This CDR3 contains 16 residues. Trimming shortened V by 7 bases and J by 0 bases, and 19 bases separated the two germline ends. The germline gives CDR1 MNHEY, CDR2 SMNVEV (reference sequence). The CDR3 protein is CASTPIGSDPSYEQYF. The CDR3 DNA sequence: TGTGCCAGCACCCCAATTGGGTCAGATCCCTCCTACGAGCAGTACTTC.

This clone was observed once. Other DNA sequences of this sample code for an identical CDR3. The gene calls are TRBV19 and TRBJ2-7; D possibly matches TRBD1 or TRBD2 (5 bases each). The V gene's germline CDR1 is LNHDA and CDR2 SQIVND (reference sequence). The length of the CDR3 is 14 residues. The germline V and J ends were trimmed by 1 base and 2 bases, with 9 bases remaining between them. CDR3 region: CASSIAQGAYEQYF. In DNA form, the CDR3 reads TGTGCCAGTAGTATAGCGCAGGGAGCCTACGAGCAGTACTTC.

The V call is TRBV19, the J call TRBJ2-3; TRBD1 might be the D (6 bases). V lost 1 base and J lost 4, with 9 bases in between. Germline CDR1 is LNHDA and CDR2 is SQIVND (reference sequence). There are 14 residues in the CDR3. The chain's CDR3 is CASSIVQGPDTQYF. Written as DNA, the CDR3 is TGTGCCAGTAGTATAGTCCAGGGGCCAGATACGCAGTATTTT.

This clone was found once. The rearrangement links TRBV7-9 to TRBJ1-2; possible D gene TRBD1, 5 bases. Trimming left V 2 bases short and J 4 bases short, with 17 bases between. The CDR3 is 16 residues long. From germline, CDR1 is SEHNR and CDR2 FQNEAQ (reference sequence). For the CDR3, the DNA is TGTGCCAGCAGCTTATCGGAGACAGTAGTCCTCTATGGCTACACCTTC. It translates to CASSLSETVVLYGYTF.

The chain combines TRBV27 with TRBJ1-2, with 9 positions matching TRBD1. This CDR3 comprises 15 residues. V lost 5 bases and J lost 8; bases outside the gene matches: 12. CDR1 and CDR2 (germline): MNHEY, SMNVEV (reference sequence). CDR3 sequence reads: CASSDVGTGMRGYTF. The CDR3 coding sequence is TGTGCCAGCAGTGATGTAGGGACAGGGATGAGGGGCTACACCTTC.

This clone was recorded a few times. The genes are TRBV2 and TRBJ1-3; maybe TRBD1 (5 bases). This CDR3 is built from 16 residues. V was shortened by 6 bases and J by 4 bases, with 19 bases between the two germline ends. Germline loops: CDR1 SNHLY, CDR2 FYNNEI. CDR3: CASSEGQADGGNTIYF. The CDR3 nucleotides are TGTGCCAGCAGCGAGGGGCAGGCCGATGGAGGAAACACCATATATTTT.

This clone showed up just once. The genes are TRBV6-1 and TRBJ2-7; possibly TRBD1 for D (6 bases). CDR1 MNHNS and CDR2 SASEGT come from the germline V gene. Trimming stripped 2 bases from V and 4 bases from J, with 15 bases between. The CDR3 length is 15 residues. The CDR3 DNA follows: TGTGCCAGCAGTGAACTAGGGGGAGCTGGTTACGAGCAGTACTTC. Protein product: CASSELGGAGYEQYF.

The chain employs TRBV7-9 and TRBJ2-5; possibly TRBD2 for D (6 bases). CDR3 size: 17 residues. CDR1 is SEHNR, CDR2 FQNEAQ, per germline (reference sequence). With 0 bases removed from V and 9 bases from J, the gap between germline ends came to 23 bases. The CDR3 DNA follows: TGTGCCAGCAGCTTAGCGGACGGGACGGTGGAGGGAAGGGCCCAGTACTTC. It encodes CASSLADGTVEGRAQYF.

The chain combines TRBV4-1 with TRBJ1-1; a possible D gene is TRBD1 (5 bases). Germline CDR1 reads MGHRA; CDR2 reads YSYEKL. V was pared by 1 base and J by 0 bases, with 15 bases between. The CDR3 is made up of 17 amino acids. This CDR3 reads CASSQGAGLSMNTEAFF. The CDR3, as DNA: TGCGCCAGCAGCCAAGGGGCAGGGCTGTCCATGAACACTGAAGCTTTCTTT.

This chain links TRBV7-9 with TRBJ2-1, with 12 positions matching TRBD2. The CDR3 runs to 16 residues. Germline assignment: CDR1 SEHNR and CDR2 FQNEAQ (reference sequence). J gave up 2 bases and V 5 bases, and 4 bases lay outside the gene matches. The CDR3 DNA reads as TGTGCCAGCAGCCCCGGACTAGCGGGGACCTACAATGAGCAGTTCTTC. Its protein is CASSPGLAGTYNEQFF.

The V gene is TRBV18, the J gene TRBJ1-1, with D perhaps matching TRBD1 (5 bases). Trimming removed 2 bases from V and 3 bases from J, with 13 bases in between. CDR1 and CDR2 from the germline V gene are KGHSH and LQKENI. The CDR3 loop spans 15 amino acids. The CDR3 sequence is CASSPVEGVYTEAFF. As DNA, the CDR3 is TGTGCCAGCTCACCAGTCGAAGGGGTCTACACTGAAGCTTTCTTT.

This sequence joins TRBV13 and TRBJ2-2; no firm D call. Germline CDR1 reads PRHDT; CDR2 reads FYEKMQ (reference sequence). CDR3 length: 13 residues. The V end lost 5 bases, the J end lost 8 bases, and 12 bases lay between the germline ends. The CDR3 is CASSPFLGGELFF. In DNA, the CDR3 is TGTGCCAGCAGCCCCTTCCTCGGGGGGGAGCTGTTTTTT.

The genes are TRBV6-5 and TRBJ2-7; TRBD2 is a possible D gene (6 bases). The V and J ends lost 7 bases and 2 bases respectively, with 18 bases between them. Germline lookup yields CDR1 MNHEY and CDR2 SVGAGI. The CDR3 is 15 amino acids. The CDR3 nucleotides are TGTGCCAGCATCGGACTAAGGGATACTCCCTACGAGCAGTACTTC. As protein: CASIGLRDTPYEQYF.

The V call is TRBV9, the J call TRBJ2-7, with D possibly matching TRBD2 (6 bases). V shed 1 base and J shed 5 bases, with 10 bases lying between them. The CDR3 is 13 amino acids. Germline assignment: CDR1 SGDLS and CDR2 YYNGEE. As DNA, the CDR3 is TGTGCCAGCAGCGTATATGGAGGGGACGAGCAGTACTTC. It encodes CASSVYGGDEQYF. Together with reference TRBV9 and TRBJ2-7, the CDR3 gives the full variable domain: DSGVTQTPKHLITATGQRVTLRCSPRSGDLSVYWYQQSLDQGLQFLIQYYNGEERAKGNILERFSAQQFPDLHSELNLSSLELGDSALYFCASSVYGGDEQYFGPGTRLTVT.

As to this clone: Other nucleotide sequences in the sample specify the same CDR3. The chain uses TRBV4-3 and TRBJ2-5; D is ambiguous. V was clipped by 1 base and J by 4 bases, with 7 bases between them. CDR3 length: 13 amino acids. Germline loops: CDR1 LGHNA, CDR2 YSLEER. CDR3 nucleotide sequence: TGCGCCAGCAGCCAAGGGGGTAGAGAGACCCAGTACTTC. Amino acid sequence: CASSQGGRETQYF.